Listed below are T cell receptor beta chains from one sample, sequenced in a study of T cells after yellow fever vaccination. In TCRdb, the 5' RACE reads were re-called with MiXCR into one record per CDR3 protein. Among 100,000 to 150,000 distinct CDR3 sequences, about 8.2% were seen once, and the ten largest hold 30% to 40%. Material: CD8+ T cells sorted from PBMCs, obtained on the day of the yellow fever booster vaccination. The source of these receptors is a man aged 18 to 30 who received the YFV17D yellow fever vaccine. CDR3s include the opening cysteine and the closing phenylalanine or tryptophan. The order of the fields is V gene, J gene, CDR3 protein.

V gene: TRBV12-3/TRBV12-4
J gene: TRBJ2-2
CDR3 protein: CASTLGFWELFF

V gene: TRBV11-3
J gene: TRBJ2-1
CDR3 protein: CASSTRGQDYNEQFF

V gene: TRBV7-8
J gene: TRBJ2-5
CDR3 protein: CASSLEGGLTVETQYF

V gene: TRBV12-3/TRBV12-4
J gene: TRBJ1-5
CDR3 protein: CASSYRGSGDQPQHF

V gene: TRBV29-1
J gene: TRBJ2-5
CDR3 protein: CSVTTSGRTQETQYF

V gene: TRBV7-2
J gene: TRBJ1-5
CDR3 protein: CASSNMGQMKNQPQHF

V gene: TRBV2
J gene: TRBJ2-1
CDR3 protein: CASTPFKGTYNEQFF

V gene: TRBV5-4
J gene: TRBJ1-2
CDR3 protein: CASSFLNLRDQGGGTF

V gene: TRBV6-2/TRBV6-3
J gene: TRBJ2-2
CDR3 protein: CASAGTGATGELFF

V gene: TRBV15
J gene: TRBJ1-5
CDR3 protein: CATSRDLTGEGQPQHF

V gene: TRBV27
J gene: TRBJ1-1
CDR3 protein: CASSPHGFYTEAFF

V gene: TRBV7-3
J gene: TRBJ2-3
CDR3 protein: CASSSIGGGGATDTQYF

V gene: TRBV24-1
J gene: TRBJ2-2
CDR3 protein: CATSDTGELFF

V gene: TRBV5-1
J gene: TRBJ1-1
CDR3 protein: CASSLAGQAEAFF

V gene: TRBV6-2/TRBV6-3
J gene: TRBJ1-5
CDR3 protein: CASRWTVTWPQHF

V gene: TRBV29-1
J gene: TRBJ1-2
CDR3 protein: CSSTTPDGYTF

V gene: TRBV6-6
J gene: TRBJ2-5
CDR3 protein: CASSYSVAPETQYF

V gene: TRBV4-1
J gene: TRBJ2-5
CDR3 protein: CASSQVISGGVQETQYF

V gene: TRBV27
J gene: TRBJ1-4
CDR3 protein: CASSLDRGRDGEKLFF

V gene: TRBV4-1
J gene: TRBJ1-5
CDR3 protein: CASSQGGSVSNQPQHF

V gene: TRBV4-2
J gene: TRBJ2-1
CDR3 protein: CASSPRLHNEQFF

V gene: TRBV7-9
J gene: TRBJ1-2
CDR3 protein: CASSRGRVDGYTF

V gene: TRBV27
J gene: TRBJ1-1
CDR3 protein: CASSLSQGMPTEAFF

V gene: TRBV5-1
J gene: TRBJ2-5
CDR3 protein: CASSLNYRKETQYF

V gene: TRBV4-3
J gene: TRBJ2-1
CDR3 protein: CASSQVGFGGEQFF

V gene: TRBV6-6
J gene: TRBJ2-3
CDR3 protein: CASRGPTGERFSTDTQYF

V gene: TRBV19
J gene: TRBJ2-6
CDR3 protein: CASSIVDRTSGANVLTF

V gene: TRBV6-5
J gene: TRBJ2-3
CDR3 protein: CASSYSRGLAGGPDTQYF

V gene: TRBV6-2/TRBV6-3
J gene: TRBJ2-1
CDR3 protein: CASNSALWGYEQFF

V gene: TRBV6-5
J gene: TRBJ2-3
CDR3 protein: CASSLRGARTDTQYF

V gene: TRBV5-1
J gene: TRBJ2-1
CDR3 protein: CASSLVEGEQFF

V gene: TRBV9
J gene: TRBJ2-6
CDR3 protein: CASTPDRGPGANVLTF

V gene: TRBV18
J gene: TRBJ2-4
CDR3 protein: CASSPLGDRAAKNIQYF

V gene: TRBV6-1
J gene: TRBJ1-6
CDR3 protein: CASGRRAGNSPLHF

V gene: TRBV29-1
J gene: TRBJ1-6
CDR3 protein: CSARDRENSPLHF

V gene: TRBV11-2
J gene: TRBJ2-7
CDR3 protein: CASSLGAGPFYEQYF

V gene: TRBV12-3/TRBV12-4
J gene: TRBJ1-2
CDR3 protein: CASSLGGSGYTF

V gene: TRBV4-3
J gene: TRBJ2-4
CDR3 protein: CASSQDLQWGTKNIQYF

V gene: TRBV29-1
J gene: TRBJ2-7
CDR3 protein: CSVVGPRDRDYEQYF

V gene: TRBV11-2
J gene: TRBJ2-7
CDR3 protein: CASKLGGEQYF

V gene: TRBV27
J gene: TRBJ1-2
CDR3 protein: CASSPGPTEAYGYTF